Following are 30 T cell receptor beta chains from one sample sequenced in a study of T cell responses to AZD1222 COVID-19 vaccine. The protocol was immunoSEQ multiplex PCR, while the TCRdb copy is restricted to in-frame clones and leaves out a portion. The data show about 76,000 clones, roughly 80% seen once. The specimen was peripheral blood, collected 28 days after the second dose of the MenACWY control vaccine. The source of these receptors is an adult who received the MenACWY meningococcal vaccine as a control.

In its sample, this clone was seen a few times. The gene calls are TRBV6-1 and TRBJ1-1; possibly TRBD1 for D (6 bases). Per germline, CDR1 MNHNS and CDR2 SASEGT. V was shortened by 1 base and J by 0 bases, with 15 bases between the two germline ends. The CDR3 extends over 17 amino acids. The chain's CDR3 is CASSEVGGGSMNTEAFF. CDR3 bases: TGTGCCAGCAGTGAAGTGGGGGGGGGCTCGATGAACACTGAAGCTTTCTTT.

The chain couples TRBV5-4 to TRBJ2-1; 8 bases map to TRBD2. Germline loops: CDR1 SGHNT, CDR2 YYREEE (reference sequence). This CDR3 contains 15 residues. V lost 0 bases and J lost 4; bases outside the gene matches: 3. CDR3 in amino acids: CASSLDREGYNEQFF. CDR3 bases: TGTGCCAGCAGCTTGGATCGGGAGGGGTACAATGAGCAGTTCTTC. The full variable domain, rest sourced from reference TRBV5-4 and TRBJ2-1, is ETGVTQSPTHLIKTRGQQVTLRCSSQSGHNTVSWYQQALGQGPQFIFQYYREEENGRGNFPPRFSGLQFPNYSSELNVNALELDDSALYLCASSLDREGYNEQFFGPGTRLTVL.

The rearrangement uses TRBV6-5 and TRBJ2-7; 8 positions match TRBD1. Germline V gene lookup returns CDR1 MNHEY and CDR2 SVGAGI. The CDR3 is 15 residues long. After removal of 7 bases from V and 2 bases from J, the junction contained 10 bases not matched to a gene. CDR3 sequence (DNA): TGTGCCAGCATCACCTTAGGGACAGGAGCCTACGAGCAGTACTTC. Amino acids: CASITLGTGAYEQYF.

The rearrangement links TRBV5-1 to TRBJ1-1; possibly TRBD1 for D (6 bases). V lost 1 base and J 5 bases, leaving 12 bases between the germline ends. Looked up from germline, CDR1 is SGHRS and CDR2 is YFSETQ. The CDR3 is 14 amino acids. The CDR3 DNA reads TGCGCCAGCAGCTTGCCAGCAGGGGATACTGAAGCTTTCTTT. Translating gives CASSLPAGDTEAFF.

Details on this clone: In the same sample, other DNA sequences code for this CDR3. V gene TRBV19 combines with J gene TRBJ1-1; tentative D call: TRBD1 (5 bases). The CDR3 has 13 amino acids. Trimming removed 9 bases from V and 0 bases from J, with 11 bases in between. Looked up from germline, CDR1 is LNHDA and CDR2 is SQIVND (reference sequence). The CDR3 here is CASSATVNTEAFF. The CDR3 bases are TGTGCCAGCTCAGCGACAGTGAACACTGAAGCTTTCTTT.

The rearrangement uses TRBV4-1 and TRBJ1-1; 7 bases match TRBD1. Germline trimming cut 4 bases from V and 7 bases from J; bases unmatched to any gene: 9. The CDR3 loop spans 14 amino acids. Germline V gene sequence: CDR1 MGHRA, CDR2 YSYEKL. This chain's CDR3 is CASSPSEGAIEAFF. The DNA for the CDR3 is TGCGCCAGCAGCCCGTCAGAGGGGGCAATTGAAGCTTTCTTT.

This chain uses TRBV5-4 with TRBJ1-6; 12 bases are a match to TRBD1. Per the germline V gene, CDR1 is SGHNT and CDR2 is YYREEE (reference sequence). The length of the CDR3 is 17 residues. V lost 0 bases and J lost 7; bases outside the gene matches: 5. CDR3 sequence: CASSLVGTGGRNSPLHF. CDR3 DNA: TGTGCCAGCAGCTTGGTAGGGACAGGGGGCAGAAATTCACCCCTCCACTTT.

This clone was detected a few times. CDR3 in DNA: TGTGCCAGCCGGCGAGATGGCTTGAACACTGAAGCTTTCTTT. Its protein is CASRRDGLNTEAFF. The V gene is TRBV6-5, the J gene TRBJ1-1; D call uncertain. The CDR3 spans 14 residues. The V gene lost 8 bases and the J gene lost 0 bases, with 13 bases spanning the gap. Looked up from germline, CDR1 is MNHEY and CDR2 is SVGAGI.

The gene calls are TRBV5-5 and TRBJ2-7; D is unresolved. Germline V CDR1 and CDR2: SGHKS, YYEKEE (reference sequence). V was trimmed by 2 bases and J by 9 bases, leaving 15 bases between them. The CDR3 spans 13 residues. The CDR3 loop is CASSFDTPSRQYF. As DNA, the CDR3 is TGTGCCAGCAGCTTCGACACCCCTTCGCGGCAGTACTTC.

This sequence joins TRBV5-1 and TRBJ2-3, with TRBD2 identical over 8 bases. This CDR3 has 18 amino acids. Germline V gene data show CDR1 as SGHRS and CDR2 as YFSETQ. Trimming took 5 bases from V and 2 from J; bases not matched to a gene: 16. In DNA form, the CDR3 reads TGCGCCAGCAGTTCCTTTTTCGGGGGGGCGGGCCCCACAGATACGCAGTATTTT. It translates to CASSSFFGGAGPTDTQYF.

This clone appeared a single time. This chain uses TRBV3-1 (or the pseudogene TRBV3-2) with TRBJ1-6, with D perhaps matching TRBD1 (5 bases). V gave up 2 bases and J gave up 7 bases, with 12 bases separating them. Looked up from germline, CDR1 is LGHDT and CDR2 is YNNKEL (reference sequence). CDR3 size: 15 residues. This CDR3 reads CASSQIGTPNSPLHF. DNA of the CDR3: TGTGCCAGCAGCCAAATTGGGACGCCAAATTCACCCCTCCACTTT.

This chain uses TRBV19 with TRBJ1-3; 9 bases fit TRBD1. Germline-derived CDR1 and CDR2 are LNHDA and SQIVND (reference sequence). Germline trimming cut 5 bases from V and 4 bases from J; bases unmatched to any gene: 6. The CDR3 extends over 15 amino acids. CDR3: CASSEQGAHGNTIYF. As DNA, the CDR3 is TGTGCCAGTAGTGAACAGGGGGCGCACGGAAACACCATATATTTT.

The rearrangement uses TRBV11-3 and TRBJ2-2; D gene uncertain. V was cut by 4 bases and J by 0 bases, with 9 bases left in between. The CDR3 has 15 amino acids. The germline V gene encodes CDR1 SGHNT and CDR2 YENEEA. This CDR3 reads CASSSGPANTGELFF. As DNA, the CDR3 is TGTGCCAGCAGCTCCGGGCCTGCGAACACCGGGGAGCTGTTTTTT. The variable domain in full, with the rest retrieved from reference TRBV11-3 and TRBJ2-2, is EAGVVQSPRYKIIEKKQPVAFWCNPISGHNTLYWYLQNLGQGPELLIRYENEEAVDDSQLPKDRFSAERLKGVDSTLKIQPAELGDSAVYLCASSSGPANTGELFFGEGSRLTVL.

The chain has TRBV7-2 and TRBJ1-1; TRBD1 might be the D (5 bases). The germline V gene encodes CDR1 SGHTA and CDR2 FQGNSA. V gave up 3 bases and J gave up 3 bases, with 14 bases separating them. This CDR3 is 15 amino acids long. The CDR3 DNA reads TGTGCCAGCAGCTTCGCCCGTACAGGTTACACTGAAGCTTTCTTT. Translation gives CASSFARTGYTEAFF.

This chain connects TRBV19 to TRBJ1-2; 9 bases match TRBD1. This CDR3 spans 16 amino acids. Trimming removed 6 bases from V and 4 bases from J; junction bases left unmatched: 12. The germline V gene encodes CDR1 LNHDA and CDR2 SQIVND (reference sequence). The DNA of the CDR3 is TGTGCCAGTAGCGTACCAGGGGACAGGGACCTCTATGGCTACACCTTC. Its translation: CASSVPGDRDLYGYTF.

The rearrangement links TRBV28 to TRBJ2-3; 9 bases match TRBD1. Trimming cost V 6 bases and J 2 bases; bases outside gene matches: 12. From germline, CDR1 is MDHEN and CDR2 SYDVKM. The CDR3 has 17 residues. The CDR3 here is CASRLRQGGSSTDTQYF. CDR3 nucleotide sequence: TGTGCCAGCAGACTAAGACAGGGGGGCTCTTCCACAGATACGCAGTATTTT.

This chain links TRBV7-2 with TRBJ1-2; TRBD1 might be the D (5 bases). Germline CDR1 SGHTA, CDR2 FQGNSA. Trimming left V 2 bases short and J 4 bases short, with 14 bases between. This CDR3 has 15 residues. This CDR3 reads CASSLYRGQGYGYTF. CDR3 in DNA: TGTGCCAGCAGCTTATACCGCGGGCAGGGCTATGGCTACACCTTC.

The rearrangement joins TRBV3-1 (or the pseudogene TRBV3-2) to TRBJ2-3; 8 bases map to TRBD1. The germline CDR1 and CDR2 sequences are LGHDT and YNNKEL (reference sequence). J lost 0 bases, V lost 4 bases, and 0 bases had no gene match. The CDR3 covers 14 residues. CDR3 DNA sequence: TGTGCCAGCAGCCGACAGGGGAGCACAGATACGCAGTATTTT. It codes for CASSRQGSTDTQYF.

This chain connects TRBV28 to TRBJ1-1; TRBD1 aligns across 9 bases. Per germline, CDR1 MDHEN and CDR2 SYDVKM. V lost 3 bases, J lost 7 bases, and 9 bases stayed unmatched. CDR3 length equals 15 residues. The chain's CDR3 is CASSLTGGREFEAFF. Written as DNA, the CDR3 is TGTGCCAGCAGTTTGACAGGGGGGAGAGAGTTTGAAGCTTTCTTT.

This chain joins TRBV5-1 and TRBJ2-1; TRBD2 matches at 8 bases. The V gene's germline CDR1 is SGHRS and CDR2 YFSETQ. Trimming at V came to 0 bases and at J to 6 bases, leaving 5 bases not matched to a gene. This CDR3 contains 15 residues. CDR3 in amino acids: CASSLVAGNSNEQFF. The CDR3 DNA sequence: TGCGCCAGCAGCTTGGTAGCGGGGAATTCCAATGAGCAGTTCTTC.

The chain joins TRBV5-1 to TRBJ1-1, with D unclear. The V and J ends lost 1 base and 1 base respectively, with 11 bases between them. The CDR3 spans 15 residues. Per germline, CDR1 SGHRS and CDR2 YFSETQ. CDR3 DNA sequence: TGCGCCAGCAGCTTGTCAACCGGGGAGAACACTGAAGCTTTCTTT. This codes for CASSLSTGENTEAFF.

The chain couples TRBV3-1 (or the pseudogene TRBV3-2) to TRBJ1-1; D unclear. The V gene's germline CDR1 is LGHDT and CDR2 YNNKEL (reference sequence). Trimming pared 4 bases from V and 6 bases from J, leaving 9 bases between. There are 12 residues in the CDR3. CDR3 coding DNA: TGTGCCAGCAGCCTAGAAGATGCTGAAGCTTTCTTT. Protein product: CASSLEDAEAFF.

The gene calls are TRBV27 and TRBJ2-5, with 11 nucleotides matching TRBD2. Looked up from germline, CDR1 is MNHEY and CDR2 is SMNVEV (reference sequence). Trimming cost V 6 bases and J 2 bases; bases outside gene matches: 5. This CDR3 is built from 15 residues. CDR3 amino acids: CASRVAGGRQETQYF. The DNA of the CDR3 is TGTGCCAGCAGGGTAGCGGGGGGGAGACAAGAGACCCAGTACTTC.

This rearrangement joins TRBV7-2 to TRBJ2-2; D may match TRBD1 or TRBD2 (5 bases each). Germline V lookup: CDR1 SGHTA, CDR2 FQGNSA. CDR3 length: 15 residues. V lost 5 bases and J 6 bases, leaving 16 bases between the germline ends. CDR3 sequence (DNA): TGTGCCAGCAGCCAACAGAGGGGCGCAGCCGGGGAGCTGTTTTTT. Translating gives CASSQQRGAAGELFF.

The rearrangement joins TRBV7-9 to TRBJ1-4; possibly TRBD1 for D (6 bases). Germline V lookup: CDR1 SEHNR, CDR2 FQNEAQ (reference sequence). The ends were cut back, 7 bases at V and 3 bases at J, with 12 bases in the middle. The CDR3 spans 14 residues. The CDR3 loop reads CASKGGPSNEKLFF. The CDR3 DNA is TGTGCCAGCAAGGGGGGCCCCTCTAATGAAAAACTGTTTTTT.

CDR3 amino acids: CATRDRTNTGELFF. The DNA for the CDR3 is TGTGCCACCAGGGACAGAACGAACACCGGGGAGCTGTTTTTT. J is TRBJ2-2 and V is TRBV2, with TRBD1 matching over 7 bases. This CDR3 has 14 amino acids. Germline V gene lookup returns CDR1 SNHLY and CDR2 FYNNEI. Trimming at V came to 10 bases and at J to 0 bases, leaving 5 bases not matched to a gene. The full variable domain, with the rest looked up from reference TRBV2 and TRBJ2-2, is EPEVTQTPSHQVTQMGQEVILRCVPISNHLYFYWYRQILGQKVEFLVSFYNNEISEKSEIFDDQFSVERPDGSNFTLKIRSTKLEDSAMYFCATRDRTNTGELFFGEGSRLTVL.

The V and J genes are TRBV27 and TRBJ2-2; no clear D gene. Germline CDR1 reads MNHEY; CDR2 reads SMNVEV (reference sequence). V was cut by 2 bases and J by 6 bases, with 7 bases left in between. The CDR3 has 13 amino acids. The CDR3 here is CASSLLYSGELFF. CDR3 in DNA: TGTGCCAGCAGTTTACTCTACTCCGGGGAGCTGTTTTTT.

The chain links TRBV2 to TRBJ2-3, with unresolved D. This CDR3 is built from 14 residues. Trimming shortened V by 8 bases and J by 1 base, and 13 bases separated the two germline ends. In germline, CDR1 is SNHLY, CDR2 FYNNEI. CDR3 coding DNA: TGTGCCAGCGTGGTCGATAGGGGCACAGATACGCAGTATTTT. Residues: CASVVDRGTDTQYF.

The J gene is TRBJ2-3, the V gene TRBV2; 11 bases map to TRBD2. Losses at the gene ends were 4 bases for V and 2 bases for J; bases not matched to a gene: 2. CDR1 and CDR2 from the germline V gene are SNHLY and FYNNEI. The CDR3 sequence is 15 residues long. The CDR3 coding sequence is TGTGCCAGCAGTGGTAGCGGGGGGGCCACAGATACGCAGTATTTT. This sequence encodes CASSGSGGATDTQYF.

This clone came up a few times. This chain connects TRBV6-2 or TRBV6-3 to TRBJ2-3; 7 bases are shared with TRBD1. The CDR3 has 17 residues. CDR1 is MNHEY, CDR2 SVGEGT, per germline. Unmatched junction bases numbered 18, after V lost 6 bases and J lost 6 bases. The CDR3 DNA reads as TGTGCCAGCAGCCTCAGGGGTGGGGACAGTGGATTTGATACGCAGTATTTT. This gives the protein CASSLRGGDSGFDTQYF.